The 3 T cell receptor beta chains listed next were all sequenced from one sample in a study of vaccination effects on CD4 cells after COVID-19 (dated by TCRdb to 2021 to 2024). These TCRs are of unknown antigen specificity. After less than eleven days of culture, CD4+ T cells were isolated with the EasySep CD4+ T cell isolation kit. Each participant received two doses of an mRNA SARS-CoV-2 vaccine, either BNT162b2 or mRNA-1273. The receptor library was made with the immunoSEQ multiplex PCR assay. The immuneACCESS repertoire file appears here via TCRdb, limited to in-frame rearrangements. These files lack a portion of the clones; in checked studies, under half of the deficit traces to unresolved V genes, and the cause of the others is not known. For this sample the table gives over 9,000 clones, of which about 76% were detected only once. Roughly a tenth of the sample is in the top ten clones. This specimen was CD4+ T cells from PBMCs cultured without peptide, taken after COVID-19 vaccination. The receptors derive from a human donor who received a COVID-19 vaccine.

V is TRBV6-2 or TRBV6-3 and J is TRBJ2-1, with 9 bases lining up with TRBD2. The CDR3 spans 17 residues. The J segment lost 3 bases and the V segment lost 0 bases, leaving 6 bases of the junction unmatched. The V gene's germline CDR1 is MNHEY and CDR2 SVGEGT. CDR3 DNA: TGTGCCAGCAGTTACTCCCCGTGGCGGGGGGGCTACAATGAGCAGTTCTTC. Translated, it gives CASSYSPWRGGYNEQFF.

This clone is a singleton in its sample. DNA of the CDR3: TGTGCCAGCAGGTCATGGACAACTATCAATTCACCCCTCCACTTT. It translates to CASRSWTTINSPLHF. The V call is TRBV27, the J call TRBJ1-6; D is perhaps TRBD1 (5 bases). The ends were cut back, 6 bases at V and 7 bases at J, with 16 bases in the middle. The CDR3 is 15 residues long. Germline values: CDR1 MNHEY, CDR2 SMNVEV (reference sequence).

This CDR3 is CASSVSPTETQYF. CDR3 coding DNA: TGTGCCAGCAGCGTTAGTCCCACGGAGACCCAGTACTTC. The chain is built from TRBV9 and TRBJ2-5; D gene ambiguous. Trimming left V 2 bases short and J 5 bases short, with 10 bases between. Germline values: CDR1 SGDLS, CDR2 YYNGEE. The CDR3 spans 13 residues. Full variable domain (missing parts from reference TRBV9 and TRBJ2-5): DSGVTQTPKHLITATGQRVTLRCSPRSGDLSVYWYQQSLDQGLQFLIQYYNGEERAKGNILERFSAQQFPDLHSELNLSSLELGDSALYFCASSVSPTETQYFGPGTRLLVL.